These 24 T cell receptor beta chains share one sample of origin, sequenced in a study of T-cell memory formation after mild COVID-19. TCRdb processed the 5' RACE reads anew with MiXCR; each CDR3 protein has one entry. This sample carries a few hundred thousand distinct CDR3 sequences, 13% to 15% of them seen once, and the ten largest clones take about 22%. What was sequenced was PBMCs or a T cell subset sorted from them (not recorded which). These receptors all come from a man younger than 35 who had mild COVID-19 (a few samples of this study predate the infection). Cell type and time point are not known.

V usage is TRBV20-1 and J usage is TRBJ2-1; D is tentatively TRBD1 or TRBD2 (7 bases each). The germline V gene encodes CDR1 DFQATT and CDR2 SNEGSKA (reference sequence). V was shortened by 1 base and J by 2 bases, with 15 bases between the two germline ends. The CDR3 runs 16 residues. This chain's CDR3 is CSARARGGITYNEQFF. The CDR3 region has the DNA TGCAGTGCTAGAGCCAGGGGGGGAATAACCTACAATGAGCAGTTCTTC.

This rearrangement joins TRBV7-3 to TRBJ2-6; D not resolved. CDR3 size: 15 residues. From germline, CDR1 is SGHTA and CDR2 FQGTGA. V dropped 5 bases and J dropped 2 bases, with 10 bases sitting between them. Here the CDR3 reads CASSPLRTGANVLTF. In nucleotides, the CDR3 is TGTGCCAGCAGCCCCCTAAGGACTGGGGCCAACGTCCTGACTTTC.

At least ten counts were recorded for this clonotype. This chain joins TRBV10-3 and TRBJ2-3; 12 bases agree with TRBD2. The V gene end was trimmed by 2 bases and the J gene end by 2 bases; junction bases not matched to a gene: 5. The CDR3 spans 17 residues. Germline V gives CDR1 ENHRY, CDR2 SYGVKD. The CDR3: CAISEAGTSGLTDTQYF. In nucleotides, the CDR3 is TGTGCCATCAGTGAGGCCGGGACTAGCGGGCTCACAGATACGCAGTATTTT.

This clonotype showed up just a few times. V usage is TRBV18 and J usage is TRBJ1-1; no clear D. Trimming pared 7 bases from V and 5 bases from J, leaving 14 bases between. The CDR3 loop spans 13 amino acids. CDR1 KGHSH and CDR2 LQKENI come from the germline V gene. Here the CDR3 reads CASFQDLMTEAFF. Here the CDR3 DNA reads TGTGCCAGCTTTCAAGATCTGATGACTGAAGCTTTCTTT.

The chain combines TRBV6-2 or TRBV6-3 with TRBJ2-1; 8 bases map to TRBD1. CDR3 length: 15 amino acids. The germline gives CDR1 MNHEY, CDR2 SVGEGT. V shed 4 bases, J shed 8 bases, and the junction held 10 bases outside the gene matches. In nucleotides, the CDR3 is TGTGCCAGCAGTTGGATGACAGGGGAGAGGGATGAGCAGTTCTTC. This translates into CASSWMTGERDEQFF.

This clonotype has only a few counts. This chain joins TRBV2 and TRBJ2-2; D might be TRBD1 (5 bases). CDR3 length equals 19 residues. Deletions cut 5 bases from V and 2 bases from J, with 24 bases between. Germline V lookup: CDR1 SNHLY, CDR2 FYNNEI. CDR3: CASSNAPTASNSNTGELFF. The CDR3 nucleotides are TGTGCCAGCAGTAATGCCCCGACAGCCTCAAACTCCAACACCGGGGAGCTGTTTTTT.

This clonotype was seen a handful of times. This chain uses TRBV9 with TRBJ2-5; no definite D call. The length of the CDR3 is 15 residues. Trimming shortened V by 0 bases and J by 4 bases, and 13 bases separated the two germline ends. Germline assignment: CDR1 SGDLS and CDR2 YYNGEE. CDR3 bases: TGTGCCAGCAGCGTAGAAGGTAATCCCCGAGAGACCCAGTACTTC. Its translation is CASSVEGNPRETQYF.

This clonotype was seen many times. This chain joins TRBV7-9 and TRBJ2-1; the D gene is possibly TRBD1 (6 bases). The CDR3 runs 15 residues. In germline, CDR1 is SEHNR, CDR2 FQNEAQ (reference sequence). Between the trimmed V and J ends, which lost 11 bases and 3 bases, there was a span of 20 bases. CDR3 protein: CAEERGSLSYNEQFF. CDR3 sequence (DNA): TGTGCCGAGGAAAGGGGGTCGCTCAGCTACAATGAGCAGTTCTTC.

V usage is TRBV7-3 and J usage is TRBJ2-3, with 10 positions matching TRBD2. Per germline, CDR1 SGHTA and CDR2 FQGTGA. Germline trimming cut 4 bases from V and 12 bases from J; bases unmatched to any gene: 4. This CDR3 has 12 residues. CDR3 protein: CASSSTSGDQYF. The CDR3 region has the DNA TGTGCCAGCAGCTCCACTAGCGGGGATCAGTATTTT. Using reference TRBV7-3 and TRBJ2-3 for the parts outside the CDR3, the full variable domain is GAGVSQTPSNKVTEKGKYVELRCDPISGHTALYWYRQSLGQGPEFLIYFQGTGAADDSGLPNDRFFAVRPEGSVSTLKIQRTERGDSAVYLCASSSTSGDQYFGPGTRLTVL.

This clonotype occurred a few times. The chain combines TRBV7-8 with TRBJ2-4, with TRBD1 matching over 10 bases. The CDR3 consists of 14 residues. Germline values: CDR1 SGHVS, CDR2 FQNEAQ. Trimming took 4 bases from V and 7 from J; bases not matched to a gene: 4. CDR3 loop: CASSWGTGVNIQYF. CDR3 bases: TGTGCCAGCAGCTGGGGGACAGGGGTCAACATTCAGTACTTC. The full variable domain, with the rest looked up from reference TRBV7-8 and TRBJ2-4, is GAGVSQSPRYKVAKRGQDVALRCDPISGHVSLFWYQQALGQGPEFLTYFQNEAQLDKSGLPSDRFFAERPEGSVSTLKIQRTQQEDSAVYLCASSWGTGVNIQYFGAGTRLSVL.

This clonotype turned up a few times. The gene calls are TRBV7-9 and TRBJ1-1; D is uncertain. V lost 7 bases and J lost 6, with 9 bases in between. Germline assignment: CDR1 SEHNR and CDR2 FQNEAQ (reference sequence). This CDR3 region has 11 residues. CDR3 residues: CASTDGPEAFF. In DNA, the CDR3 is TGTGCCAGCACCGATGGACCTGAAGCTTTCTTT.

V is TRBV6-2 or TRBV6-3 and J is TRBJ1-2, with D perhaps TRBD1 (5 bases). CDR1 and CDR2 (germline): MNHEY, SVGEGT. V dropped 2 bases and J dropped 6 bases, with 19 bases sitting between them. The CDR3 extends over 16 amino acids. CDR3 region: CASSYGLLWDLDGYTF. Written as DNA, the CDR3 is TGTGCCAGCAGTTACGGCCTTCTTTGGGACCTGGATGGCTACACCTTC.

The V and J genes are TRBV5-1 and TRBJ1-6; D gene ambiguous. CDR1 and CDR2 from the germline V gene are SGHRS and YFSETQ. The CDR3 is made up of 16 amino acids. V was cut by 0 bases and J by 7 bases, with 14 bases left in between. CDR3 protein: CASSLGAAGENSPLHF. In nucleotides, the CDR3 is TGCGCCAGCAGCTTGGGTGCGGCGGGTGAAAATTCACCCCTCCACTTT.

This clonotype showed up just a few times. The genes are TRBV4-1 and TRBJ1-2; no definite D call. CDR1 is MGHRA, CDR2 YSYEKL, per germline. This CDR3 has 15 residues. Trimming removed 0 bases from V and 0 bases from J, with 8 bases in between. DNA for the CDR3: TGCGCCAGCAGCCAAGATGGGGTAGCTAACTATGGCTACACCTTC. Residues: CASSQDGVANYGYTF.

This clonotype was seen at least ten times. V usage is TRBV5-1 and J usage is TRBJ1-5; possible D gene TRBD1, 5 bases. Germline V gene sequence: CDR1 SGHRS, CDR2 YFSETQ. Deletions cut 0 bases from V and 4 bases from J, with 11 bases between. This CDR3 comprises 15 residues. CDR3 sequence (DNA): TGCGCCAGCAGCTTGGGTGGGGGATGGAATCAGCCCCAGCATTTT. Translating it yields CASSLGGGWNQPQHF.

The rearrangement links TRBV12-3 or TRBV12-4 to TRBJ2-3, with TRBD2 matching 11 bases. V shed 6 bases and J 4 bases; nucleotides not matched to a gene: 9. The CDR3 has 16 residues. CDR3 sequence reads: CASSPGGTSGSDTQYF. CDR3 in DNA: TGTGCCAGCAGCCCGGGTGGGACTAGCGGCTCAGATACGCAGTATTTT.

This clonotype was seen only a few times. Here the CDR3 DNA reads TGTGCCAGCAGCTTCGGACTAGCGGGGGGGCGTACGCAGTATTTT. It yields the protein CASSFGLAGGRTQYF. J is TRBJ2-3 and V is TRBV7-2, with 15 bases lining up with TRBD2. Germline V lookup: CDR1 SGHTA, CDR2 FQGNSA. Trimming at V came to 3 bases and at J to 8 bases, leaving 3 bases not matched to a gene. The CDR3 runs 15 residues.

V is TRBV6-5 and J is TRBJ1-2; D gene uncertain. The CDR3 runs to 13 residues. The germline V gene encodes CDR1 MNHEY and CDR2 SVGAGI. V was trimmed by 5 bases and J by 3 bases, leaving 10 bases between them. The CDR3 DNA reads as TGTGCCAGCAGTCCACCGACTCACTATGGCTACACCTTC. Its translation: CASSPPTHYGYTF.

V gene TRBV6-2 or TRBV6-3 combines with J gene TRBJ2-7; D is uncertain. The CDR3 is 15 residues long. Germline CDR1 MNHEY, CDR2 SVGEGT. V was clipped by 0 bases and J by 2 bases, with 11 bases between them. CDR3 bases: TGTGCCAGCAGTTACTCGACGGCCAAGCCCTACGAGCAGTACTTC. This gives the protein CASSYSTAKPYEQYF.

This chain joins TRBV5-4 and TRBJ1-6; no firm D call. V gave up 0 bases and J gave up 4 bases, with 5 bases separating them. Germline CDR1 and CDR2: SGHNT and YYREEE (reference sequence). The CDR3 covers 14 residues. The CDR3 coding sequence is TGTGCCAGCAGCTTGGCCGGGTATAATTCACCCCTCCACTTT. It encodes CASSLAGYNSPLHF. The variable domain in full, with the rest retrieved from reference TRBV5-4 and TRBJ1-6, is ETGVTQSPTHLIKTRGQQVTLRCSSQSGHNTVSWYQQALGQGPQFIFQYYREEENGRGNFPPRFSGLQFPNYSSELNVNALELDDSALYLCASSLAGYNSPLHFGNGTRLTVT.

In its sample, this clonotype was seen a few times. The chain couples TRBV4-3 to TRBJ1-1; weak D call: TRBD1 (5 bases). V lost 0 bases to trimming and J lost 8 bases, with 16 bases between them. The CDR3 totals 15 residues. Germline CDR1 is LGHNA and CDR2 is YSLEER. CDR3: CASSQDPIGGVEAFF. The CDR3 DNA reads as TGCGCCAGCAGCCAAGATCCGATTGGGGGAGTAGAAGCTTTCTTT.

This clonotype was counted at least ten times. This chain connects TRBV18 to TRBJ1-4, with 10 bases identical to TRBD1. With V trimmed by 3 bases and J by 3 bases, 4 bases remained unmatched. This CDR3 spans 16 amino acids. CDR1 is KGHSH, CDR2 LQKENI, per germline. This chain's CDR3 is CASSPIGQGANEKLFF. The DNA of the CDR3 is TGTGCCAGCTCACCTATCGGACAGGGGGCTAATGAAAAACTGTTTTTT.

In its sample, this clonotype was seen a few times. The chain combines TRBV6-2 or TRBV6-3 with TRBJ1-5; D is unclear. Germline CDR1 and CDR2: MNHEY and SVGEGT. The CDR3 loop spans 15 amino acids. Trimming removed 2 bases from V and 2 bases from J, with 10 bases in between. The CDR3 reads CASSYGASGNQPQHF. CDR3 sequence (DNA): TGTGCCAGCAGTTACGGTGCCAGCGGCAATCAGCCCCAGCATTTT.

This clonotype occurred many times. The CDR3 reads CASSRGQGVNEQFF. For the CDR3, the DNA is TGCGCCAGCAGCCGCGGACAAGGGGTCAATGAGCAGTTCTTC. The chain employs TRBV5-1 and TRBJ2-1, with D possibly being TRBD1 (5 bases). The V end was cut by 4 bases, the J end by 6 bases, with 14 bases between. Germline CDR1 is SGHRS and CDR2 is YFSETQ. This CDR3 has 14 residues.